This T cell receptor (beta chain) was documented in a study of T cells after yellow fever vaccination. Study-wide results and caveats: Clonotypes found in both CD4 and CD8 compartments made up a small share. Post-booster repertoires again held most primary-vaccination clones (approximately 96% CD4, roughly 88% CD8). Within FACS-sorted repertoires, abundant clonotypes contaminating from the bulk population could be present.

Comments on this clonotype: The antigen is unknown.

Making TCR cDNA involved 5'RACE template switching, which added UMIs and a universal primer site. TCRdb reanalysed the 5' RACE reads using MiXCR and keeps one entry per CDR3 protein. In the table there are around 600,000 distinct CDR3 sequences, around an eighth of which are singletons. The germline V gene has CDR1 SGHKS and CDR2 YYEKEE (reference sequence). J lost 5 bases, V lost 0 bases, and 10 bases had no gene match. CDR3 length equals 18 residues. The material sequenced was PBMCs, taken on the day of the yellow fever booster vaccination. V usage is TRBV5-5 and J usage is TRBJ2-3; 12 nucleotides line up with TRBD2. The clonotype comes from a man aged 25 to 45 who received the YFV17D yellow fever vaccine. The CDR3 protein is CASSLGTSGIPRGDTQYF. The CDR3 DNA is TGTGCCAGCAGCTTGGGGACTAGCGGGATACCTCGGGGAGATACGCAGTATTTT.